These 11 T cell receptor beta chains were all obtained from the same sample, sequenced in a study of control samples from healthy donors and cancer patients. Libraries were prepared by immunoSEQ multiplex PCR; TCRdb keeps only in-frame clonotypes and omits some of them. Among some 20,000 clones listed, around 85% were seen once. The sequencing sample was made of PBMCs. These receptors were collected from a man aged 55 to 69 with head and neck cancer.

The sample holds a few counts of this clone. The J gene is TRBJ2-7, the V gene TRBV14; maybe TRBD1 (5 bases). Per the germline V gene, CDR1 is SGHDN and CDR2 is FVKESK. The CDR3 is made up of 13 amino acids. V dropped 1 base and J dropped 7 bases, with 11 bases sitting between them. The CDR3 coding sequence is TGTGCCAGCAGCCAAGGGGGCGGCTGGGAGCAGTACGTC. Protein sequence: CASSQGGGWEQYV.

V and J are TRBV14 and TRBJ1-1; D is perhaps TRBD1 (5 bases). The CDR3 is 15 amino acids. The germline gives CDR1 SGHDN, CDR2 FVKESK. The V end was cut by 2 bases, the J end by 1 base, with 11 bases between. CDR3 bases: TGTGCCAGCAGCCAACAGGGCTCGTGGAACACTGAAGCTTTCTTT. It yields the protein CASSQQGSWNTEAFF.

The V and J genes are TRBV19 and TRBJ2-3; perhaps TRBD1 as D (6 bases). The V gene lost 9 bases and the J gene lost 2 bases, with 12 bases spanning the gap. The CDR3 consists of 13 residues. CDR1 and CDR2 from the germline V gene are LNHDA and SQIVND (reference sequence). CDR3 sequence: CASSQGDTDTQYF. The CDR3 DNA follows: TGTGCCAGCTCACAGGGAGACACAGATACGCAGTATTTT.

This clone was observed once. This chain joins TRBV7-9 and TRBJ1-1; D might be TRBD1 (5 bases). V dropped 2 bases and J dropped 0 bases, with 13 bases sitting between them. This CDR3 has 16 amino acids. Per the germline V gene, CDR1 is SEHNR and CDR2 is FQNEAQ (reference sequence). The chain's CDR3 is CASSLQRGILNTEAFF. CDR3 DNA sequence: TGTGCCAGCAGCTTACAAAGGGGCATTTTGAACACTGAAGCTTTCTTT.

The gene calls are TRBV7-9 and TRBJ1-4; D remains ambiguous. CDR3 length equals 13 residues. V lost 3 bases and J 4 bases, leaving 6 bases between the germline ends. Looked up from germline, CDR1 is SEHNR and CDR2 is FQNEAQ (reference sequence). The DNA of the CDR3 is TGTGCCAGCAGCTTGGGGAATAATGAAAAACTGTTTTTT. Its translation is CASSLGNNEKLFF.

The V and J genes are TRBV6-4 and TRBJ2-1; 16 bases fit TRBD2. In germline, CDR1 is MRHNA, CDR2 SNTAGT. The CDR3 loop spans 15 amino acids. With V trimmed by 6 bases and J by 9 bases, 5 bases remained unmatched. The chain's CDR3 is CASSRGTSGRVEQFF. The CDR3 DNA reads TGTGCCAGCAGCCGGGGGACTAGCGGGAGGGTTGAGCAGTTCTTC.

The V gene is TRBV24-1, the J gene TRBJ2-1, with D perhaps TRBD1 (5 bases). Looked up from germline, CDR1 is KGHDR and CDR2 is SFDVKD. This CDR3 is built from 16 residues. Trimming cost V 1 base and J 8 bases, with 17 bases left between them. The CDR3 coding sequence is TGTGCCACCAGTGATTTAGATGCAGGGCAGGGCGATGAGCAGTTCTTC. It specifies CATSDLDAGQGDEQFF.

The gene calls are TRBV19 and TRBJ2-2, with 8 bases matching TRBD1. With 5 bases clipped from V and 7 bases from J, the junction kept 6 bases outside the gene matches. CDR1 is LNHDA, CDR2 SQIVND, per germline (reference sequence). The CDR3 runs to 14 residues. The CDR3 loop reads CASSPQGANGELFF. The CDR3 DNA follows: TGTGCCAGTAGTCCCCAGGGGGCTAACGGGGAGCTGTTTTTT.

This clone came up once. This chain uses TRBV3-1 (or the pseudogene TRBV3-2) with TRBJ2-5; D ambiguous. The CDR3 has 14 residues. The V gene lost 4 bases and the J gene lost 2 bases, with 11 bases spanning the gap. Germline lookup yields CDR1 LGHDT and CDR2 YNNKEL (reference sequence). CDR3 residues: CASSPRLRQETQYF. The CDR3 coding sequence is TGTGCCAGCAGCCCTCGCCTTCGACAAGAGACCCAGTACTTC.

The rearrangement uses TRBV24-1 and TRBJ2-3; TRBD1 is a possible D gene (5 bases). V dropped 4 bases and J dropped 5 bases, with 15 bases sitting between them. The CDR3 extends over 15 amino acids. From germline, CDR1 is KGHDR and CDR2 SFDVKD. CDR3 amino acids: CATSDPGKQQDTQYF. CDR3 DNA sequence: TGTGCCACCAGTGACCCAGGGAAGCAACAAGATACGCAGTATTTT.

CDR3 in DNA: TGCGCCAGCAGCCCGACTAGCGACTCCTACAATGAGCAGTTCTTC. It specifies CASSPTSDSYNEQFF. The chain joins TRBV5-1 to TRBJ2-1; 8 bases align to TRBD2. The CDR3 is made up of 15 amino acids. Germline V gene sequence: CDR1 SGHRS, CDR2 YFSETQ. Germline trimming cut 4 bases from V and 0 bases from J; bases unmatched to any gene: 3. The variable domain in full, with the rest retrieved from reference TRBV5-1 and TRBJ2-1, is KAGVTQTPRYLIKTRGQQVTLSCSPISGHRSVSWYQQTPGQGLQFLFEYFSETQRNKGNFPGRFSGRQFSNSRSEMNVSTLELGDSALYLCASSPTSDSYNEQFFGPGTRLTVL.